Shown below are 15 T cell receptor beta chains from a single sample sequenced in a study of T cell repertoires in cytomegalovirus infection. These receptors lack a known antigen. MiXCR was run by TCRdb on the reads, yielding one entry per CDR3 protein. The sample contains a few hundred thousand distinct CDR3 sequences, roughly 42% of which appear only once. The sample here was cultured PBMCs, taken from culture after CMV antigen stimulation. Source of these receptors: a human donor in good health (CMV status not recorded). Some clones in this sample may be carry-over from other donors' samples.

The count of this clonotype is one. This chain links TRBV12-3 or TRBV12-4 with TRBJ2-5; TRBD1 agrees at 8 bases. Unmatched junction bases numbered 16, after V lost 6 bases and J lost 1 base. The CDR3 runs 18 residues. The CDR3 sequence is CASSPDRVRGPLQETQYF. In DNA, the CDR3 is TGTGCCAGCAGCCCGGACAGGGTCAGAGGGCCCCTCCAAGAGACCCAGTACTTC.

This clonotype was seen only a few times. The chain carries TRBV14 and TRBJ1-6; the D gene is possibly TRBD1 (5 bases). V was cut by 1 base and J by 7 bases, with 8 bases left in between. The CDR3 sequence is 14 residues long. Germline V gene sequence: CDR1 SGHDN, CDR2 FVKESK. The CDR3 bases are TGTGCCAGCAGCCAAGCGGCAGGGAATTCACCCCTCCACTTT. Protein: CASSQAAGNSPLHF.

V usage is TRBV11-3 and J usage is TRBJ2-2; D might be TRBD2 (6 bases). The germline V and J ends were trimmed by 11 bases and 4 bases, with 17 bases remaining between them. The CDR3 spans 14 residues. Germline-derived CDR1 and CDR2 are SGHNT and YENEEA. The CDR3 loop is CAWPPGVGTGELFF. The CDR3 DNA is TGTGCCTGGCCCCCGGGGGTCGGCACCGGGGAGCTGTTTTTT.

The rearrangement uses TRBV11-2 and TRBJ1-2; 7 positions match TRBD1. In germline, CDR1 is SGHAT, CDR2 FQNNGV. This CDR3 spans 14 amino acids. With 5 bases clipped from V and 8 bases from J, the junction kept 11 bases outside the gene matches. The CDR3 DNA reads TGTGCCAGCAGCCCATGGACAGGAAGAGGGGGCTACACCTTC. Translating it yields CASSPWTGRGGYTF. Full variable domain (rest looked up from reference TRBV11-2 and TRBJ1-2): EAGVAQSPRYKIIEKRQSVAFWCNPISGHATLYWYQQILGQGPKLLIQFQNNGVVDDSQLPKDRFSAERLKGVDSTLKIQPAKLEDSAVYLCASSPWTGRGGYTFGSGTRLTVV.

The chain uses TRBV27 and TRBJ2-7; D not resolved. In germline, CDR1 is MNHEY, CDR2 SMNVEV (reference sequence). The V end was cut by 8 bases, the J end by 1 base, with 15 bases between. The length of the CDR3 is 14 residues. The CDR3 here is CASRTTRRSYEQYF. CDR3 in DNA: TGTGCCAGCCGCACAACTCGCCGATCCTACGAGCAGTACTTC.

In this sample, this clonotype turned up a few times. The chain has TRBV7-8 and TRBJ2-7; 8 nucleotides align to TRBD2. This CDR3 spans 15 amino acids. Germline assignment: CDR1 SGHVS and CDR2 FQNEAQ. V was pared by 3 bases and J by 3 bases, with 7 bases of the junction left unmatched. CDR3 sequence reads: CASSFSSSGFYEQYF. As DNA, the CDR3 is TGTGCCAGCAGCTTTTCTTCTAGCGGGTTCTACGAGCAGTACTTC.

This clonotype was detected a few times. The J gene is TRBJ1-1, the V gene TRBV12-3 or TRBV12-4; D not resolved. The CDR3 length is 14 residues. V gave up 6 bases and J gave up 7 bases, with 18 bases separating them. CDR3: CASRQTVTIREAFF. For the CDR3, the DNA is TGTGCCAGCAGACAGACCGTAACTATCCGTGAAGCTTTCTTT.

Only a few counts were recorded for this clonotype. The chain joins TRBV7-8 to TRBJ2-7; possible D gene TRBD1, 6 bases. Germline CDR1 and CDR2: SGHVS and FQNEAQ. CDR3 length: 14 amino acids. Between the trimmed V and J ends, which lost 5 bases and 1 base, there was a span of 12 bases. The DNA of the CDR3 is TGTGCCAGCAGCCGTGCCACAGGGTCCTACGAGCAGTACTTC. This codes for CASSRATGSYEQYF.

This chain uses TRBV12-3 or TRBV12-4 with TRBJ2-1, with D possibly TRBD1 on 5 matching bases. V was trimmed by 7 bases and J by 0 bases, leaving 10 bases between them. The CDR3 loop spans 14 amino acids. The CDR3 region is CASNSGLSYNEQFF. DNA of the CDR3: TGTGCCAGCAATTCAGGGCTCTCCTACAATGAGCAGTTCTTC.

V gene TRBV5-3 combines with J gene TRBJ1-6; D gene uncertain. TRBV5-3 is annotated as an ORF whose role is uncertain. The germline V and J ends were trimmed by 8 bases and 9 bases, with 24 bases remaining between them. This CDR3 has 16 residues. Here the CDR3 reads CASSGKERYLSSPLHF. The CDR3 DNA reads as TGTGCCAGCAGCGGAAAAGAGCGGTATCTGAGTTCACCCCTCCACTTT.

This clonotype was observed at least ten times. This sequence joins TRBV7-2 and TRBJ2-7; D gene ambiguous. Per the germline V gene, CDR1 is SGHTA and CDR2 is FQGNSA. The CDR3 length is 12 residues. With 3 bases removed from V and 0 bases from J, the gap between germline ends came to 3 bases. The CDR3 loop is CASSFDSYEQYF. In nucleotides, the CDR3 is TGTGCCAGCAGCTTTGACTCCTACGAGCAGTACTTC.

The CDR3 DNA reads as TGTGCCAGCAGCCCGGTGGGCGTTCGGGAAAAACTGTTTTTT. Translated: CASSPVGVREKLFF. The chain recombines TRBV7-6 with TRBJ1-4, with unresolved D. From germline, CDR1 is SGHVS and CDR2 FNYEAQ. This CDR3 contains 14 residues. Trimming took 5 bases from V and 8 from J, leaving 15 bases between them.

The V call is TRBV6-6, the J call TRBJ1-2, with D unclear. V lost 0 bases, J lost 2 bases, and 19 bases lay in between. This CDR3 is built from 18 residues. Germline values: CDR1 MNHNY, CDR2 SVGAGI (reference sequence). The DNA for the CDR3 is TGTGCCAGCAGTTACTCGGCGGTAGGGAGGGATTCCAACTATGGCTACACCTTC. This sequence encodes CASSYSAVGRDSNYGYTF.

The V call is TRBV7-9, the J call TRBJ2-7; 11 bases fit TRBD1. The CDR3 is 16 residues long. The germline V gene encodes CDR1 SEHNR and CDR2 FQNEAQ (reference sequence). J lost 3 bases, V lost 5 bases, and 9 bases had no gene match. CDR3 sequence: CASSGPGQGVIYEQYF. Here the CDR3 DNA reads TGTGCCAGCAGCGGACCGGGACAGGGGGTGATCTACGAGCAGTACTTC.

The rearrangement links TRBV6-6 to TRBJ2-1, with 13 bases that match TRBD2. V was pared by 6 bases and J by 7 bases, with 6 bases of the junction left unmatched. The length of the CDR3 is 15 residues. Germline values: CDR1 MNHNY, CDR2 SVGAGI (reference sequence). The CDR3 is CASRKGLAGLNEQFF. The CDR3 DNA reads as TGTGCCAGCAGGAAGGGACTAGCGGGACTGAATGAGCAGTTCTTC.